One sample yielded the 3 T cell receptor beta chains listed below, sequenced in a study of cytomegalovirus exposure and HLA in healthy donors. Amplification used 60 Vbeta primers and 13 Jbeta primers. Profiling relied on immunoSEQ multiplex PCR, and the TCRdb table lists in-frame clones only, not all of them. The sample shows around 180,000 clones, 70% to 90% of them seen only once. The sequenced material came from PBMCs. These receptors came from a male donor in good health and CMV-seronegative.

The CDR3 nucleotides are TGTGCCAGCAGCGGAGCCCGGGGGACTAGTTCAATCGGGGAGCTGTTTTTT. Protein sequence: CASSGARGTSSIGELFF. The rearrangement links TRBV9 to TRBJ2-2; 8 bases agree with TRBD2. CDR3 length: 17 amino acids. Germline V gives CDR1 SGDLS, CDR2 YYNGEE. V dropped 3 bases and J dropped 7; count of bases not matched to a gene: 14.

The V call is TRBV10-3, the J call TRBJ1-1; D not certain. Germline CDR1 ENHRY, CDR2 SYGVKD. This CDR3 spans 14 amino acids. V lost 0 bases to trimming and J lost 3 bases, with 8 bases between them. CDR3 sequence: CAISESGRDTEAFF. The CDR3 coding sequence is TGTGCCATCAGTGAGTCGGGGAGGGACACTGAAGCTTTCTTT.

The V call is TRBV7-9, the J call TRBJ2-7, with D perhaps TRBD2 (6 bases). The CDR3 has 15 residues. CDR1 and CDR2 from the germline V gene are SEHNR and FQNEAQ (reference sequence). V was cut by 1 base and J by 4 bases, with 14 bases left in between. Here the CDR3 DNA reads TGTGCCAGCAGCTTAGTGAGCGGACTAACATACGAGCAGTACTTC. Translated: CASSLVSGLTYEQYF.